The 29 T cell receptor beta chains in this list originate from one sample, sequenced in a study of blood T cell repertoires in COVID-19. Some clones are missing from TCRdb's copy, which holds only in-frame ones; the method was immunoSEQ multiplex PCR. The sample lists about 200,000 clones; 70% to 85% were seen once. Sequencing was carried out using peripheral blood. The receptors were gathered from a human donor with acute or convalescent COVID-19. The donor label of this sample is uncertain.

The chain couples TRBV19 to TRBJ2-1; maybe TRBD2 (5 bases). The CDR3 length is 17 residues. CDR1 is LNHDA, CDR2 SQIVND, per germline (reference sequence). V dropped 4 bases and J dropped 0 bases, with 16 bases sitting between them. CDR3 nucleotide sequence: TGTGCCAGTAGTACTTCCCATCGACTACCCTCCTACAATGAGCAGTTCTTC. Protein product: CASSTSHRLPSYNEQFF.

A few counts support this clone. The chain joins TRBV6-5 to TRBJ1-2; the D gene is possibly TRBD1 (5 bases). The CDR3 is 14 residues long. V was clipped by 0 bases and J by 6 bases, with 11 bases between them. Germline V gene data show CDR1 as MNHEY and CDR2 as SVGAGI. The CDR3 nucleotides read TGTGCCAGCAGTTACTCGGGCAGGGCTAATGGCTACACCTTC. Its protein product is CASSYSGRANGYTF.

This clone has a handful of counts. The chain recombines TRBV10-2 with TRBJ2-5; 9 nucleotides align to TRBD2. V was pared by 6 bases and J by 2 bases, with 4 bases of the junction left unmatched. This CDR3 is 14 amino acids long. The germline gives CDR1 WSHSY, CDR2 SAAADI. CDR3 in amino acids: CASRALAGQETQYF. The DNA of the CDR3 is TGCGCCAGCAGAGCACTAGCGGGTCAAGAGACCCAGTACTTC.

The chain carries TRBV28 and TRBJ2-7; no firm D call. The V end lost 5 bases, the J end lost 0 bases, and 14 bases lay between the germline ends. The CDR3 spans 15 residues. Germline CDR1 reads MDHEN; CDR2 reads SYDVKM. The CDR3 loop reads CASSLTAALSYEQYF. The DNA of the CDR3 is TGTGCCAGCAGTCTAACAGCAGCCCTCTCCTACGAGCAGTACTTC.

The V gene is TRBV5-6, the J gene TRBJ2-3, with 7 bases lining up with TRBD1. V lost 4 bases to trimming and J lost 2 bases; unmatched junction nucleotides: 7. Germline V lookup: CDR1 SGHDT, CDR2 YYEEEE. This CDR3 is 15 amino acids long. The CDR3: CASSKDRTVTDTQYF. In DNA, the CDR3 is TGTGCCAGCAGCAAGGACAGGACTGTCACAGATACGCAGTATTTT.

This chain links TRBV5-1 with TRBJ1-4, with D perhaps matching TRBD1 (5 bases). Trimming removed 3 bases from V and 0 bases from J, with 9 bases in between. Germline-derived CDR1 and CDR2 are SGHRS and YFSETQ. The CDR3 totals 15 residues. The CDR3 protein is CASSWQGTTNEKLFF. CDR3 nucleotide sequence: TGCGCCAGCAGCTGGCAGGGAACAACTAATGAAAAACTGTTTTTT.

This sequence joins TRBV14 and TRBJ2-1, with TRBD2 identical over 8 bases. With V trimmed by 4 bases and J by 7 bases, 27 bases remained unmatched. The CDR3 totals 21 residues. Germline-derived CDR1 and CDR2 are SGHDN and FVKESK. The CDR3 DNA reads TGTGCCAGCAGCCGCGGTGTCCCTCTTCCTTTAGTAGCGGGAAGAGGGAATGAGCAGTTCTTC. Encoded protein: CASSRGVPLPLVAGRGNEQFF.

The rearrangement joins TRBV30 to TRBJ2-3; 7 bases match TRBD2. CDR3 length equals 12 residues. The germline V gene encodes CDR1 GTSNPN and CDR2 SVGIG (reference sequence). After removal of 4 bases from V and 8 bases from J, the junction contained 6 bases not matched to a gene. CDR3 bases: TGTGCCTGGACCCATGGCGGGAGTACGCAGTATTTT. Its protein is CAWTHGGSTQYF.

The chain couples TRBV3-1 (or the pseudogene TRBV3-2) to TRBJ2-3, with D possibly TRBD2 on 6 matching bases. Germline CDR1 LGHDT, CDR2 YNNKEL (reference sequence). V was clipped by 6 bases and J by 5 bases, with 15 bases between them. CDR3 length: 14 residues. The CDR3 loop is CASRSGGTGDTQYF. The DNA of the CDR3 is TGTGCCAGCAGGTCCGGGGGTACGGGAGATACGCAGTATTTT.

V gene TRBV2 combines with J gene TRBJ1-6; 8 nucleotides match TRBD1. The CDR3 spans 15 residues. CDR1 SNHLY and CDR2 FYNNEI come from the germline V gene. V lost 11 bases to trimming and J lost 6 bases; unmatched junction nucleotides: 12. CDR3 region: CADSGQGKSNSPLHF. The CDR3 coding sequence is TGTGCCGATTCCGGACAGGGCAAATCTAATTCACCCCTCCACTTT.

The chain couples TRBV28 to TRBJ2-1, with TRBD1 as a possible D gene (5 bases). Germline V gene sequence: CDR1 MDHEN, CDR2 SYDVKM. The CDR3 has 11 residues. The ends were cut back, 6 bases at V and 10 bases at J, with 10 bases in the middle. The CDR3 is CASRSQEEQFF. The CDR3 DNA sequence: TGTGCCAGCAGGTCACAGGAGGAGCAGTTCTTC.

The rearrangement uses TRBV30 and TRBJ2-5; D gene ambiguous. Trimming removed 0 bases at V and 5 bases at J, with 4 bases between. The CDR3 sequence is 11 residues long. The germline V gene has CDR1 GTSNPN and CDR2 SVGIG (reference sequence). As DNA, the CDR3 is TGTGCCTGGAGTGTACGGGAGACCCAGTACTTC. Residues: CAWSVRETQYF.

A few counts support this clone. V usage is TRBV12-2 and J usage is TRBJ2-7; TRBD1 is the table's D call and was not checked against the DNA. TRBV12-2 is shown as a pseudogene. This CDR3 spans 18 amino acids. The chain's CDR3 is CASRLDRLKGGTGYEQYF. CDR3 sequence (DNA): TGTGCAAGTCGCTTAGATCGATTAAAGGGCGGGACAGGGTACGAGCAGTACTTC.

The chain carries TRBV19 and TRBJ1-5; 8 positions agree with TRBD1. The germline V gene has CDR1 LNHDA and CDR2 SQIVND (reference sequence). J gave up 0 bases and V 5 bases, and 3 bases lay outside the gene matches. This CDR3 is built from 15 residues. The DNA for the CDR3 is TGTGCCAGTAGTCCTGACAGGGGTAGCAATCAGCCCCAGCATTTT. Its translation is CASSPDRGSNQPQHF. The entire variable domain, with the rest obtained from reference TRBV19 and TRBJ1-5, is as follows: DGGITQSPKYLFRKEGQNVTLSCEQNLNHDAMYWYRQDPGQGLRLIYYSQIVNDFQKGDIAEGYSVSREKKESFPLTVTSAQKNPTAFYLCASSPDRGSNQPQHFGDGTRLSIL.

The chain combines TRBV27 with TRBJ2-7, with 8 bases fitting TRBD2. The CDR3 has 15 residues. Germline V gene data show CDR1 as MNHEY and CDR2 as SMNVEV (reference sequence). V lost 6 bases to trimming and J lost 4 bases; unmatched junction nucleotides: 11. The CDR3 spells CASSPWGTSRYEQYF. In DNA form, the CDR3 reads TGTGCCAGCAGCCCCTGGGGGACTAGTAGGTACGAGCAGTACTTC.

The CDR3: CASSLGQIYNSPLHF. DNA of the CDR3: TGCGCCAGCAGCTTGGGACAGATCTATAATTCACCCCTCCACTTT. The rearrangement links TRBV5-1 to TRBJ1-6; D might be TRBD1 (5 bases). V was shortened by 0 bases and J by 3 bases, with 7 bases between the two germline ends. Per the germline V gene, CDR1 is SGHRS and CDR2 is YFSETQ. There are 15 residues in the CDR3. Complete variable domain (other parts from reference TRBV5-1 and TRBJ1-6): KAGVTQTPRYLIKTRGQQVTLSCSPISGHRSVSWYQQTPGQGLQFLFEYFSETQRNKGNFPGRFSGRQFSNSRSEMNVSTLELGDSALYLCASSLGQIYNSPLHFGNGTRLTVT.

This clone has just one count. The V gene is TRBV3-1 (or the pseudogene TRBV3-2), the J gene TRBJ2-7; D is perhaps TRBD1 (6 bases). V lost 1 base to trimming and J lost 2 bases, with 9 bases between them. There are 14 residues in the CDR3. Germline lookup yields CDR1 LGHDT and CDR2 YNNKEL (reference sequence). The CDR3 region is CASSQATGTYEQYF. The CDR3 bases are TGTGCCAGCAGCCAAGCTACAGGGACCTACGAGCAGTACTTC.

V gene TRBV7-9 combines with J gene TRBJ2-5; the match to TRBD1 covers 7 bases. The germline V gene has CDR1 SEHNR and CDR2 FQNEAQ (reference sequence). The ends lost 3 bases at V and 2 bases at J; junction bases unmatched: 3. CDR3 length: 14 amino acids. The CDR3 region is CASSFDREQETQYF. CDR3 nucleotide sequence: TGTGCCAGCAGCTTTGACAGGGAGCAAGAGACCCAGTACTTC.

This rearrangement joins TRBV27 to TRBJ2-7; the match to TRBD2 covers 7 bases. CDR1 is MNHEY and CDR2 is SMNVEV in the germline V gene (reference sequence). V shed 2 bases, J shed 0 bases, and the junction held 4 bases outside the gene matches. This CDR3 contains 15 residues. The CDR3 sequence is CASSLRWEGSYEQYF. The CDR3 bases are TGTGCCAGCAGTTTAAGGTGGGAGGGCTCCTACGAGCAGTACTTC.

The chain couples TRBV7-3 to TRBJ2-7; weak D call: TRBD1 (6 bases). Germline lookup yields CDR1 SGHTA and CDR2 FQGTGA. The V gene lost 3 bases and the J gene lost 1 base, with 7 bases spanning the gap. CDR3 length: 13 residues. CDR3 in amino acids: CASSLGASYEQYF. CDR3 DNA: TGTGCCAGCAGCTTGGGGGCATCCTACGAGCAGTACTTC. Filled out from reference TRBV7-3 and TRBJ2-7, the complete variable domain reads GAGVSQTPSNKVTEKGKYVELRCDPISGHTALYWYRQSLGQGPEFLIYFQGTGAADDSGLPNDRFFAVRPEGSVSTLKIQRTERGDSAVYLCASSLGASYEQYFGPGTRLTVT.

The chain joins TRBV3-1 (or the pseudogene TRBV3-2) to TRBJ2-1; possible D gene TRBD2, 6 bases. V was cut by 0 bases and J by 9 bases, with 12 bases left in between. The CDR3 totals 14 residues. Germline CDR1 and CDR2: LGHDT and YNNKEL (reference sequence). CDR3 coding DNA: TGTGCCAGCAGCCAAGATTTACTAGCAGGTGAGCAGTTCTTC. This sequence encodes CASSQDLLAGEQFF.

This sequence joins TRBV14 and TRBJ2-7; 9 nucleotides agree with TRBD1. This CDR3 is 16 amino acids long. Germline V gene data show CDR1 as SGHDN and CDR2 as FVKESK. V dropped 0 bases and J dropped 2; count of bases not matched to a gene: 5. In DNA form, the CDR3 reads TGTGCCAGCAGCCAAGAAAGGGGGACAGGGACCTACGAGCAGTACTTC. Residues: CASSQERGTGTYEQYF.

The chain uses TRBV5-8 and TRBJ2-3, with 7 bases lining up with TRBD2. Trimming removed 0 bases from V and 6 bases from J; junction bases left unmatched: 4. The CDR3 sequence is 14 residues long. Germline CDR1 and CDR2: SGHTS and YDEGEE. The CDR3 coding sequence is TGTGCCAGCAGCTTGGGCCTAGCGGCGGATACGCAGTATTTT. Encoded protein: CASSLGLAADTQYF.

The V gene is TRBV11-2, the J gene TRBJ1-2; D might be TRBD1 (5 bases). V was pared by 1 base and J by 4 bases, with 7 bases between. The CDR3 covers 13 residues. Per germline, CDR1 SGHAT and CDR2 FQNNGV. CDR3 region: CASSLAGIYGYTF. The CDR3, as DNA: TGTGCCAGCAGCTTAGCAGGGATCTATGGCTACACCTTC. The full variable domain, rest sourced from reference TRBV11-2 and TRBJ1-2, is EAGVAQSPRYKIIEKRQSVAFWCNPISGHATLYWYQQILGQGPKLLIQFQNNGVVDDSQLPKDRFSAERLKGVDSTLKIQPAKLEDSAVYLCASSLAGIYGYTFGSGTRLTVV.

This clone was picked up one time. The genes are TRBV24-1 and TRBJ1-5, with a tentative D call TRBD1 (6 bases). V was shortened by 5 bases and J by 0 bases, with 16 bases between the two germline ends. Germline V gives CDR1 KGHDR, CDR2 SFDVKD. This CDR3 has 17 amino acids. CDR3 loop: CATSGIQGLYSNQPQHF. The CDR3 nucleotides are TGTGCCACCAGTGGGATACAGGGCTTGTATAGCAATCAGCCCCAGCATTTT.

In this sample, this clone turned up once. The chain couples TRBV6-5 to TRBJ2-7; 12 nucleotides agree with TRBD2. The CDR3 runs 15 residues. V gave up 6 bases and J gave up 3 bases; unmatched junction bases: 6. CDR1 and CDR2 (germline): MNHEY, SVGAGI. Written as DNA, the CDR3 is TGTGCCAGCAGATCCGGACTAGCGGGAATCTACGAGCAGTACTTC. Translation gives CASRSGLAGIYEQYF.

The chain combines TRBV5-1 with TRBJ2-2, with D possibly being TRBD2 (6 bases). The CDR3 runs to 15 residues. V was pared by 5 bases and J by 6 bases, with 17 bases between. Germline CDR1 reads SGHRS; CDR2 reads YFSETQ. The CDR3 spells CASREGLTEAGELFF. CDR3 nucleotides: TGCGCCAGCAGGGAGGGACTTACTGAAGCCGGGGAGCTGTTTTTT.

The chain links TRBV21-1 to TRBJ1-1; TRBD1, the D gene given by the table, was not confirmed from the DNA. TRBV21-1 has pseudogene status. CDR3 length: 16 amino acids. Here the CDR3 reads CASSKVEGALNTEAFF. CDR3 sequence (DNA): TGTGCCAGCAGCAAAGTGGAAGGGGCCTTGAACACTGAAGCTTTCTTT.

The V call is TRBV19, the J call TRBJ1-1; D perhaps matches TRBD1 (6 bases). The CDR3 totals 15 residues. Trimming took 3 bases from V and 11 from J, leaving 22 bases between them. Germline CDR1 LNHDA, CDR2 SQIVND (reference sequence). The CDR3 loop reads CASSMPPARDNWAFF. In nucleotides, the CDR3 is TGTGCCAGTAGTATGCCCCCCGCCCGGGACAACTGGGCTTTCTTT.